This T cell receptor beta chain was recorded in a study of blood T cell repertoires in COVID-19. Method: immunoSEQ multiplex PCR; TCRdb's copy keeps in-frame clones and lacks some. The table lists 100,000 to 150,000 clones, about 85% of them singletons. CDR1 and CDR2 from the germline V gene are KGHSH and LQKENI. This CDR3 has 16 amino acids. Trimming shortened V by 3 bases and J by 10 bases, and 19 bases separated the two germline ends. This TCR came from a woman older than 75 with acute or convalescent COVID-19. The chain uses TRBV18 and TRBJ1-6; possibly TRBD1 for D (6 bases). Source material: peripheral blood. CDR3 in DNA: TGTGCCAGCTCACCTGGCGAGAGCAGGGGCGGATCACCCCTCCACTTT. Translated, it gives CASSPGESRGGSPLHF.